This T cell receptor (beta chain) comes out of a study of T cells after yellow fever vaccination. Many counts were recorded for this clonotype. TCRdb processed the 5' RACE reads anew with MiXCR; each CDR3 protein has one entry. The table includes roughly 330,000 distinct CDR3 sequences, around 4.1% detected once. This receptor was identified in a young man who received the YFV17D yellow fever vaccine. Source: PBMCs, taken 5 days after the yellow fever booster vaccination.

The CDR3 protein is CSASAITGEWNEQFF. The DNA for the CDR3 is TGCAGTGCTAGTGCCATCACAGGGGAGTGGAATGAGCAGTTCTTC. The chain recombines TRBV20-1 with TRBJ2-1, with TRBD1 matching over 7 bases. The CDR3 covers 15 residues. V dropped 3 bases and J dropped 7; count of bases not matched to a gene: 12. Germline CDR1 reads DFQATT; CDR2 reads SNEGSKA (reference sequence).